This T cell receptor (beta chain) was captured by sequencing in a study of blood T cell repertoires in COVID-19. Trimming cost V 0 bases and J 2 bases, with 10 bases left between them. From germline, CDR1 is MNHEY and CDR2 SVGAGI. CDR3 length: 15 amino acids. Per the original methods: Researchers report that nucleated cell counts were estimated from reference gene primer amplification. Produced via immunoSEQ multiplex PCR; TCRdb's table is partial and in-frame only. V, J and clone size were drawn from that table, and D and trimming were deduced from the DNA. The sample lists around 100,000 clones, about 88% occurring once.

This chain links TRBV6-5 with TRBJ1-1, with D uncertain. This receptor was identified in a man older than 75 with acute or convalescent COVID-19. The source material was peripheral blood. CDR3 sequence: CASSYSPRANTEAFF. The CDR3 coding sequence is TGTGCCAGCAGTTACTCTCCGAGAGCAAACACTGAAGCTTTCTTT.